Below, one T cell receptor beta chain is given with its context. Its antigen remains unknown. The data originate from a study of OX40 agonist ivuxolimab in advanced cancers. Study-level information: Patients were treated with intravenous ivuxolimab, dosed at 0.01 to 10 mg/kg and infused every 2 weeks. Whole-study results and caveats: Antigen specificity was not determined for the expanded peripheral T cells. Fewer expanded clones were found on average in CD4+ than in CD8+ T cells.

The timepoints at which blood was sampled were baseline, cycle 4 day 1, and cycle 7 day 1. TCRdb keeps only in-frame clones here, not all; method: immunoSEQ multiplex PCR. The sample lists tens of thousands of clones, roughly 90% occurring once. Germline CDR1 MNHEY, CDR2 SMNVEV (reference sequence). The CDR3 extends over 15 amino acids. V lost 6 bases and J 2 bases, leaving 14 bases between the germline ends. The source of this sequence is an adult with an advanced solid tumor such as melanoma, head and neck, liver or kidney cancer. The rearrangement joins TRBV27 to TRBJ2-1; TRBD1 might be the D (6 bases). The specimen was CD4+ or CD8+ T cells sorted from blood, collected in a trial of the OX40 agonist ivuxolimab. The CDR3 DNA is TGTGCCAGCAGCATCCAGGGGCAAGCCTACAATGAGCAGTTCTTC. It codes for CASSIQGQAYNEQFF.